What follows describes a single T cell receptor (beta chain). As yet, its antigen is unknown. The sample comes from a study of T cell responses to AZD1222 COVID-19 vaccine. The CDR3 is made up of 16 amino acids. CDR1 and CDR2 from the germline V gene are SNHLY and FYNNEI. V was clipped by 6 bases and J by 5 bases; unmatched bases: 10. Study-wide points: Donors in the cohort were predominantly white British and more often female, and clonal diversity was possibly underestimated.

Repertoires were generated with immunoSEQ multiplex PCR, while TCRdb's copy carries only in-frame clones and drops some. The table records 90,000 or so clones, roughly 90% of them present only once. The TCR originated in an adult who received the AZD1222 COVID-19 vaccine. The genes are TRBV2 and TRBJ2-5; 12 bases fit TRBD2. This specimen was peripheral blood, taken 28 days after the second AZD1222 dose. CDR3 coding DNA: TGTGCCAGCAGCCCCGGGTCTAGCGGGGGGGTGGAGACCCAGTACTTC. Translated, it gives CASSPGSSGGVETQYF.